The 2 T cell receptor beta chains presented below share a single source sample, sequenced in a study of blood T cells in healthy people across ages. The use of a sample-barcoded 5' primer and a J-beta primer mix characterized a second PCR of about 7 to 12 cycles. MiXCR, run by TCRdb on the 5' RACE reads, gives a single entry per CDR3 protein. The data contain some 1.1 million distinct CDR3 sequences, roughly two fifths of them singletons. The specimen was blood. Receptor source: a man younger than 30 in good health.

CDR3: CASSLVGRERFQETQYF. In DNA, the CDR3 is TGTGCCAGCAGCTTGGTCGGCAGGGAGAGATTTCAAGAGACCCAGTACTTC. The genes are TRBV5-6 and TRBJ2-5, with D perhaps matching TRBD1 or TRBD2 (5 bases each). The CDR3 is made up of 17 amino acids. Looked up from germline, CDR1 is SGHDT and CDR2 is YYEEEE. Trimming left V 0 bases short and J 2 bases short, with 17 bases between.

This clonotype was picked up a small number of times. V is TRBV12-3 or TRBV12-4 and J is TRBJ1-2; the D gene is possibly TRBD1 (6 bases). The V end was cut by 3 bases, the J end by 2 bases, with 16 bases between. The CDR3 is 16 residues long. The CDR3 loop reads CASSFSGAARNYGYTF. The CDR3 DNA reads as TGTGCCAGCAGTTTCTCGGGGGCCGCACGAAACTATGGCTACACCTTC.